This T cell receptor (beta chain) was found in a study of T cell repertoires in cytomegalovirus infection. TCRdb processed the reads anew with MiXCR; each CDR3 protein has one entry. The sample lists about 770,000 distinct CDR3 sequences; almost 30% were seen once. This clonotype was picked up many times. Its antigen remains unknown. CDR1 and CDR2 (germline): SGHVS, FQNEAQ. CDR3 size: 18 residues. Between the trimmed V and J ends, which lost 5 bases and 3 bases, there was a span of 23 bases. The source material was cultured CD8+ T cells from PBMCs, sampled from culture after CMV antigen stimulation. The V and J genes are TRBV7-8 and TRBJ1-3; D is possibly TRBD1 (6 bases). The receptor's source is a human donor in good health (CMV status not recorded). Some clones in this sample may be carry-over from other donors' samples. Written as DNA, the CDR3 is TGTGCCAGCAGCGCCTCGTCCATGGGCACCAGGGGTGGAAACACCATATATTTT. Protein sequence: CASSASSMGTRGGNTIYF.